This T cell receptor beta chain originates from a study of T cell responses to AZD1222 COVID-19 vaccine. Germline assignment: CDR1 SGHDN and CDR2 FVKESK. Between the trimmed V and J ends, which lost 2 bases and 5 bases, there was a span of 19 bases. This CDR3 has 17 amino acids. The assay was immunoSEQ multiplex PCR, and TCRdb's table has in-frame clones only and misses some. Of 120,000 to 150,000 clones detected, roughly 93% appear once; the ten largest clones hold over 8.5%. V is TRBV14 and J is TRBJ2-1, with a possible D match to TRBD1 (6 bases). The TCR sequence derives from an adult who received the AZD1222 COVID-19 vaccine. The sample consisted of peripheral blood, taken 28 days after the second AZD1222 dose. This CDR3 is CASSQWGRGEGDNEQFF. The CDR3 DNA sequence: TGTGCCAGCAGCCAATGGGGCCGAGGAGAGGGGGACAATGAGCAGTTCTTC.